Listed here are 24 T cell receptor beta chains from one sample, sequenced in a study of tumor and adjacent non-tumor tissue in lung cancer. The template was RNA from unsorted bulk tissue. Distant lung tissue was collected more than 3 cm away from the tumor edge. Three rounds of nested PCR, following a modified ARM-PCR protocol, produced the TCRbeta library. Each CDR3 protein gets one entry after TCRdb re-called the multiplex PCR reads with MiXCR. The sample has 75,000 to 80,000 distinct CDR3 sequences, 76% seen once. The sample comprised distant non-tumor lung tissue. Every receptor here comes from a man in his sixties or seventies with non-small cell lung cancer.

Comment on this clonotype: The CDR3 does not end in the conserved phenylalanine or tryptophan, so this is likely a read error. The genes are TRBV6-5 and TRBJ1-1; no definite D call. Germline-derived CDR1 and CDR2 are MNHEY and SVGAGI. The CDR3 contains 19 residues. The CDR3: CASSYHSRVPSSANTEAFI. The CDR3 DNA is TGTGCTAGCAGTTACCACTCGAGGGTACCATCTTCCGCGAACACCGAAGCTTTCATT.

Comments on this clonotype: A much larger clone is a single base away; this may be a read error. This chain uses TRBV11-2 with TRBJ2-3; D gene uncertain. CDR1 and CDR2 (germline): SGHAT, FQNNGV. V dropped 2 bases and J dropped 2 bases, with 14 bases sitting between them. This CDR3 has 16 residues. The chain's CDR3 is CASSLPPGCVTDTQYF. In DNA form, the CDR3 reads TGTGCCAGCAGCTTACCCCCCGGATGCGTCACAGATACGCAGTATTTT.

Details on this clonotype: Given a much more abundant clone one base away, this may be a read error. The rearrangement joins TRBV9 to TRBJ2-2, with D perhaps matching TRBD2 (5 bases). CDR1 and CDR2 from the germline V gene are SGDLS and YYNGEE. The V end lost 4 bases, the J end lost 6 bases, and 16 bases lay between the germline ends. The CDR3 has 15 residues. The CDR3 region is CASSPSQEAAGELFF. CDR3 in DNA: TGTGCCAGCAGCCCCAGCCAGGAGGCGGCCGGGGAGCTGTTTTTT.

Concerning this clonotype: At one end the junction does not follow the germline gene, possibly because of a read error. The rearrangement uses TRBV5-6 and TRBJ2-7, with 11 bases lining up with TRBD1. The CDR3 covers 14 residues. The germline gives CDR1 SGHDT, CDR2 YYEEEE. CDR3 DNA sequence: TGTGACAGCAGCTACGGACAGGGGGCTTACGAGCAGTACTTC. Translating gives CDSSYGQGAYEQYF.

V gene TRBV20-1 combines with J gene TRBJ2-3, with a possible D match to TRBD2 (6 bases). The CDR3 sequence is 11 residues long. Trimming took off 7 bases at V and 6 bases at J, with 11 bases between the two ends. Germline V gene sequence: CDR1 DFQATT, CDR2 SNEGSKA (reference sequence). CDR3 sequence (DNA): TGCAGTGATAGCGGCTGGGATACGCAGTATTTT. It translates to CSDSGWDTQYF.

CDR3 coding DNA: TGTGCCAGCAGTCTTGCAGGGGTTGACGAGCAGTACTTC. It is translated as CASSLAGVDEQYF. The chain uses TRBV11-2 and TRBJ2-7; maybe TRBD1 (6 bases). V lost 6 bases and J 5 bases, leaving 14 bases between the germline ends. This CDR3 has 13 residues. Germline V gene lookup returns CDR1 SGHAT and CDR2 FQNNGV.

As concerns this clonotype: Mismatch with germline at one junction end may stem from a read error. CDR3 amino acids: CASSPQDSLRTSTDTHYF. In DNA form, the CDR3 reads TGTGCCAGCAGCCCCCAGGACAGTCTCCGAACCAGCACAGATACGCATTATTTT. The chain links TRBV7-9 to TRBJ2-3; D might be TRBD1 (6 bases). The CDR3 has 18 amino acids. The germline V gene encodes CDR1 SEHNR and CDR2 FQNEAQ (reference sequence).

Comment on this clonotype: The germline gene is not matched at one end of the junction; a read error may be the cause. The CDR3 is CACSYSRGGVRKTQYF. CDR3 in DNA: TGTGCCTGCAGTTACTCGAGGGGCGGGGTAAGGAAGACCCAGTACTTC. The chain has TRBV6-6 and TRBJ2-5; TRBD2 is a possible D gene (6 bases). The germline CDR1 and CDR2 sequences are MNHNY and SVGAGI (reference sequence). This CDR3 is 16 amino acids long.

With respect to this clonotype: Since a much larger clone is just one base distant, this may be a read error. This chain joins TRBV6-5 and TRBJ2-2, with TRBD1 identical over 8 bases. After removal of 2 bases from V and 6 bases from J, the junction contained 5 bases not matched to a gene. This CDR3 is built from 15 residues. Germline V gene data show CDR1 as MNHEY and CDR2 as SVGAGI. CDR3 amino acids: CASSYPGQDAGELFF. Here the CDR3 DNA reads TGTGCCAGCAGTTACCCGGGACAGGACGCCGGGGAGCTGTTTTTT.

Details on this clonotype: Its ends do not fully match the called genes, so a read error is possible. V and J are TRBV29-1 and TRBJ2-7, with 10 positions matching TRBD1. The CDR3 has 14 amino acids. Germline V gene data show CDR1 as SQVTM and CDR2 as ANQGSEA. Here the CDR3 DNA reads TGCAGTGTTGAAGATTGGCTGACAGGGGGCAAGCAGTACTTC. Protein product: CSVEDWLTGGKQYF.

The chain joins TRBV11-2 to TRBJ2-5; 7 bases align to TRBD1. Trimming at V came to 1 base and at J to 5 bases, leaving 7 bases not matched to a gene. Germline loops: CDR1 SGHAT, CDR2 FQNNGV. The CDR3 has 15 residues. CDR3 bases: TGTGCCAGCAGCTTAGTGGGCAGGGGGTGGGAGACCCAGTACTTC. This codes for CASSLVGRGWETQYF.

The chain joins TRBV4-2 to TRBJ2-1; TRBD2 agrees at 7 bases. CDR1 and CDR2 from the germline V gene are LGHNA and YNFKEQ. This CDR3 comprises 15 residues. V lost 7 bases to trimming and J lost 11 bases; unmatched junction nucleotides: 17. CDR3 sequence reads: CASMGTSVGGGKQFF. DNA for the CDR3: TGTGCCAGCATGGGAACTAGCGTGGGAGGTGGTAAGCAGTTCTTC.

Regarding this clonotype: It may be a read error: a sequence one base away is much more abundant. The chain links TRBV12-3 or TRBV12-4 to TRBJ2-7; perhaps TRBD2 as D (5 bases). This CDR3 is built from 14 residues. CDR3 loop: CASSFSADSYEHYF. CDR3 DNA sequence: TGTGCCAGCAGTTTTTCTGCGGACTCCTACGAGCATTACTTC.

About this clonotype itself: A junction boundary mismatches the germline segment, possibly from a read error. The chain recombines TRBV5-5 with TRBJ1-1; D remains unclear. CDR3 length: 13 residues. CDR1 is SGHKS and CDR2 is YYEKEE in the germline V gene (reference sequence). CDR3 loop: CACSLELNTEAFF. As DNA, the CDR3 is TGTGCCTGCAGCTTAGAGCTGAACACTGAAGCTTTCTTT.

Concerning this clonotype: One end of the junction varies from germline; a read error may be responsible. This chain connects TRBV6-5 to TRBJ1-1; no definite D call. The germline V gene has CDR1 MNHEY and CDR2 SVGAGI. This CDR3 region has 15 residues. CDR3 residues: CASSYSIGMNIEVFF. CDR3 nucleotides: TGTGCCAGCAGTTACTCGATCGGGATGAACATTGAAGTTTTCTTT.

Points on this clonotype: One end of the junction fails to match germline, which may point to a read error. The CDR3 protein is CASSPRQGAADTHYF. The CDR3 nucleotides are TGTGCCAGCAGCCCTAGACAGGGGGCCGCAGATACGCATTATTTT. The gene calls are TRBV11-3 and TRBJ2-3; 10 bases fit TRBD1. Germline V gives CDR1 SGHNT, CDR2 YENEEA. The CDR3 totals 15 residues.

This clonotype was observed once. The junction departs from the called germline gene at one end, perhaps through a read error. V gene TRBV11-2 combines with J gene TRBJ2-7; the match to TRBD2 covers 8 bases. The germline CDR1 and CDR2 sequences are SGHAT and FQNNGV. The CDR3 is 14 amino acids. This CDR3 is CASSLGSGIYEQNF. The CDR3 nucleotides are TGTGCCAGCAGCTTAGGTAGCGGGATCTACGAGCAAAACTTC.

This chain uses TRBV19 with TRBJ1-6; 8 nucleotides line up with TRBD1. V shed 7 bases and J 7 bases; nucleotides not matched to a gene: 6. Per germline, CDR1 LNHDA and CDR2 SQIVND (reference sequence). The CDR3 runs to 14 residues. The CDR3 sequence: CASKGQAGNSPLHF. CDR3 bases: TGTGCCAGTAAGGGACAGGCGGGGAATTCACCCCTCCACTTT. The full variable domain, rest sourced from reference TRBV19 and TRBJ1-6, is DGGITQSPKYLFRKEGQNVTLSCEQNLNHDAMYWYRQDPGQGLRLIYYSQIVNDFQKGDIAEGYSVSREKKESFPLTVTSAQKNPTAFYLCASKGQAGNSPLHFGNGTRLTVT.

This chain connects TRBV6-6 to TRBJ1-5; possible D gene TRBD1, 6 bases. V lost 2 bases, J lost 0 bases, and 11 bases lay in between. Germline loops: CDR1 MNHNY, CDR2 SVGAGI (reference sequence). The CDR3 spans 16 residues. This chain's CDR3 is CASSYTGTYSNQPQHF. The CDR3 bases are TGTGCCAGCAGTTACACCGGGACATATAGCAATCAGCCCCAGCATTTT.

Comment on this clonotype: Given a much more abundant clone one base away, this may be a read error. CDR3 nucleotide sequence: TGTGCCAGCAGTTTCGTGACCGATAGCTCCTACAATGAGCAGTTCTTC. Residues: CASSFVTDSSYNEQFF. The V gene is TRBV28, the J gene TRBJ2-1, with D uncertain. Trimming left V 3 bases short and J 0 bases short, with 12 bases between. The CDR3 spans 16 residues. Germline V gene data show CDR1 as MDHEN and CDR2 as SYDVKM.

On this clonotype itself: One end of the junction fails to match germline, which may point to a read error. The chain links TRBV12-3 or TRBV12-4 to TRBJ1-1; 10 nucleotides match TRBD1. The CDR3 runs 17 residues. The CDR3 nucleotides read TGTGCCAGCAGCTCCCGACAGGGGGCGGGTTCGGGCACTGAAGCTTCCTTT. This translates into CASSSRQGAGSGTEASF.

Remarks on this clonotype: One end of the junction is discordant with germline, which a read error may explain. The rearrangement joins TRBV11-2 to TRBJ2-7, with 8 bases fitting TRBD1. CDR3 length: 15 residues. Per the germline V gene, CDR1 is SGHAT and CDR2 is FQNNGV. CDR3 DNA: TGTGCCAGCAGCATAGTTCAGGGGGCCCCCTACGAGCATTACTTC. It codes for CASSIVQGAPYEHYF.

Note on this clonotype: At one end, the junction sequence differs from germline, possibly due to a read error. The V and J genes are TRBV11-3 and TRBJ2-5; unclear D gene. Germline CDR1 reads SGHNT; CDR2 reads YENEEA. This CDR3 comprises 13 residues. The CDR3 DNA reads TGTGCCAGCAGTAAACCGGTGCAAGAGACCCTGTACTTC. Translating gives CASSKPVQETLYF.

The chain carries TRBV12-3 or TRBV12-4 and TRBJ2-3, with 8 nucleotides matching TRBD2. The V gene end was trimmed by 6 bases and the J gene end by 11 bases; junction bases not matched to a gene: 13. The CDR3 covers 14 residues. The CDR3, as DNA: TGTGCCAGCAGCTTCAGCGGGGGCACAGTTAGGCAGTATTTT. Translating it yields CASSFSGGTVRQYF.